This T cell receptor beta chain was found in a study of vaccination and CD4 T cells after COVID-19. At the level of the study: Samples taken post-COVID came a median around 3.5 months after diagnosis, ranging from 35 to 161.

The treatment was: 10-day PBMC culture with coronavirus spike peptide pools or control peptides (ViraFEST assay). From the unexposed donor, CD4+ T cells were collected ahead of the COVID-19 pandemic (2011-2018). After being plated at a few million per well, PBMCs were cultured with about 10 IU/ml IL-2 and around 9.2 ug/ml peptide pools. To note about this clonotype: The antigen is undetermined.

Sequencing of DNA taken from cultured CD4+ T cells relied on the Oncomine TCR Beta short-read assay. The source of extracted genomic DNA was cultured CD4+ T cells. TCRdb redid the calling of the PCR reads with MiXCR, one entry per CDR3 protein. The sample has 5,500 to 7,500 distinct CDR3 sequences; 50% to 55% are singletons. This CDR3 has 12 amino acids. CDR1 is GTSNPN and CDR2 is SVGIG in the germline V gene (reference sequence). Trimming removed 2 bases at V and 10 bases at J, with 14 bases between. The chain carries TRBV30 and TRBJ1-1; D may be TRBD1 (6 bases). The origin of this receptor is a human donor in good health. The sample taken for sequencing was CD4+ T cells from blood, cultured in vitro. CDR3 residues: CAWSRGQGSAFF. Written as DNA, the CDR3 is TGTGCCTGGAGTCGGGGGCAGGGCTCAGCTTTCTTT.